This T cell receptor beta chain was sequenced for a study of regulatory T cells in long-lasting Graves disease. As to time point: newly diagnosed GD, antithyroid drugs for less than 3 months. Following extraction of RNA from PBMCs, that RNA was used to make the TCR library. Germline-derived CDR1 and CDR2 are SNHLY and FYNNEI. The CDR3 spans 14 residues. V shed 8 bases and J 4 bases; nucleotides not matched to a gene: 7. In building TCR beta libraries, iRepertoire HTBI primers were used together with Arm-PCR of CDR3 regions. MiXCR, applied by TCRdb to the multiplex PCR reads, yields one record per CDR3 protein. This table holds about 540,000 distinct CDR3 sequences, roughly 12% found once. This clonotype was seen repeatedly, ten times or more. These data were also reused for a study on T cells in Graves' hyperthyroidism and ophthalmopathy.

The clonotype comes from a man aged 25-40 years with Graves disease. The chain has TRBV2 and TRBJ2-2, with TRBD2 matching over 7 bases. The material sequenced was peripheral blood mononuclear cells (PBMCs), taken at new diagnosis, from a patient treated with antithyroid drugs. CDR3 in amino acids: CASQASGATGELFF. Written as DNA, the CDR3 is TGTGCCAGCCAGGCTAGCGGAGCCACCGGGGAGCTGTTTTTT.